Given below is one TCR beta chain in context. Its antigen is unidentified. This specimen belongs to a study of beta chain features in type 1 diabetes. Sorting with CD45RO/CCR7/CD25/CD127/CD95/CD27 yielded naive, central memory, regulatory and stem-like memory CD4+ cells. Findings of the study overall: With patients and controls alike, PCR might favor shorter templates to an equal degree. Type 1 diabetes patients had TCRB CDR3s that were shorter (moderately but significantly so) in all four CD4+ subsets.

The sequenced template was cDNA made from the entire isolated RNA. Using immunoSEQ multiplex PCR, the repertoire was profiled, and TCRdb retains in-frame clones only, with some absent. The profile shows 300,000 to 400,000 clones, 8.5% to 10% of them singletons. Losses at the gene ends were 6 bases for V and 5 bases for J; bases not matched to a gene: 10. Germline values: CDR1 SGHAT, CDR2 FQNNGV. The CDR3 totals 16 residues. The material sequenced was central memory CD4+ T cells from blood. The receptor comes from a man aged 25 to 40 with type 1 diabetes. This chain connects TRBV11-2 to TRBJ2-5; 12 bases map to TRBD2. CDR3 region: CASSSRTSGIGETQYF. The CDR3 nucleotides are TGTGCCAGCAGTTCCCGGACTAGCGGGATAGGGGAGACCCAGTACTTC.